The TCR beta chain described here comes from a study of blood T cell repertoires in COVID-19. Study-wide context: Sources were T cells, B-cell-depleted T cells, or PBMCs; the material itself was cDNA or gDNA.

The authors' processing: Estimation of nucleated cell counts relied on the amplification of reference gene primers. Clones were sequenced by immunoSEQ multiplex PCR, and TCRdb holds only the in-frame ones, with some missing. The DNA was the basis for D and trimming; V, J and clone size are from that table. The sample includes fewer than 250,000 clones, roughly 85% of them seen just once. Germline CDR1 is SQVTM and CDR2 is ANQGSEA. The V gene end was trimmed by 5 bases and the J gene end by 5 bases; junction bases not matched to a gene: 9. CDR3 length equals 15 residues. The chain recombines TRBV29-1 with TRBJ1-2, with TRBD1 identical over 12 bases. The specimen sequenced was PBMCs or T cells enriched from blood (not recorded which). This TCR came from a woman aged 45-59 years with acute COVID-19. The CDR3 sequence is CSVLDGTGGRYGYTF. CDR3 DNA: TGCAGCGTTTTAGATGGGACAGGGGGCAGGTATGGCTACACCTTC.